This TCR beta chain was observed in a study of blood T cell repertoires in COVID-19. Overall study context: Samples came from the United States, Italy and Spain, spanning acute and convalescent COVID-19.

Methods used by the authors: Estimates of nucleated cell counts were drawn from the amplification of reference gene primers. Method: immunoSEQ multiplex PCR; TCRdb's copy keeps in-frame clones and lacks some. V, J and clone size reflect that table, while D and trimming were determined from the DNA. Of about 270,000 clones in the sample, roughly nine tenths are singletons; the top ten hold less than 2.5%. The CDR3 is 12 residues long. V was clipped by 5 bases and J by 9 bases; unmatched bases: 6. Allocation to cohorts depended on clinical history reported by the participants. Input material: PBMCs or T cells enriched from blood (not recorded which). V is TRBV12-3 or TRBV12-4 and J is TRBJ1-1; 7 bases map to TRBD1. This TCR came from a woman in her late teens or twenties who had recovered from COVID-19. The CDR3 is CASSPRQGQAFF. The CDR3 DNA follows: TGTGCCAGCAGTCCCCGACAGGGCCAAGCTTTCTTT.